This entry describes one T cell receptor (beta chain). The CDR3 consists of 17 residues. The germline V gene has CDR1 SGDLS and CDR2 YYNGEE. The ends lost 1 base at V and 1 base at J; junction bases unmatched: 7. The data were obtained in a study of blood T cell repertoires in COVID-19. Study-level background: Samples of COVID-19 (acute and convalescent) were obtained from the United States, Italy and Spain. The cDNA or gDNA used as material had been derived from T cells, B-cell-depleted T cells, or PBMCs.

Authors' processing steps: Estimation of nucleated cell counts was performed using reference gene primer amplification. Here immunoSEQ multiplex PCR was the method, and the copy in TCRdb shows in-frame clones only, minus some. V and J calls and clone size are as listed in that table; D and trimming were resolved from the DNA. The sample consists of fewer than 350,000 clones, 86% of them appearing once. V is TRBV9 and J is TRBJ2-3; TRBD2 matches 9 bases. The receptor was derived from a man aged 35 to 55 with active or convalescent COVID-19. The sample consisted of peripheral blood. The CDR3 loop reads CASSVQERGARTDTQYF. The CDR3 DNA is TGTGCCAGCAGCGTACAGGAGCGGGGGGCTCGCACAGATACGCAGTATTTT.